One sample yielded the 22 T cell receptor beta chains listed below, sequenced in a study of blood T cells in healthy people across ages. Alongside a J-beta primer mix, a sample-barcoded 5' primer served in a second PCR lasting roughly 7 to 11 cycles. One entry per CDR3 protein results from TCRdb running MiXCR on the 5' RACE reads. Of approximately 2,000,000 distinct CDR3 sequences listed, roughly two fifths are singletons. Sequencing was performed on blood. All receptors come from a human donor in good health.

The chain carries TRBV10-3 and TRBJ2-7; TRBD1 matches 9 bases. After removal of 6 bases from V and 3 bases from J, the junction contained 3 bases not matched to a gene. The germline V gene encodes CDR1 ENHRY and CDR2 SYGVKD. The CDR3 length is 13 residues. DNA for the CDR3: TGTGCCATCAGGGACAGGGGAGACTACGAGCAGTACTTC. It codes for CAIRDRGDYEQYF.

The V and J genes are TRBV9 and TRBJ1-3, with no clear D. This CDR3 is built from 15 residues. Per the germline V gene, CDR1 is SGDLS and CDR2 is YYNGEE. V was trimmed by 0 bases and J by 0 bases, leaving 7 bases between them. CDR3 coding DNA: TGTGCCAGCAGCGTAGGTAGGAGCTCTGGAAACACCATATATTTT. Its protein is CASSVGRSSGNTIYF.

The chain employs TRBV9 and TRBJ1-6, with TRBD1 as a possible D gene (5 bases). Germline V CDR1 and CDR2: SGDLS, YYNGEE. The length of the CDR3 is 15 residues. The V gene lost 5 bases and the J gene lost 8 bases, with 17 bases spanning the gap. Written as DNA, the CDR3 is TGTGCCAGCAGTACCAGGAACGGGGGTTATTCACCCCTCCACTTT. Its translation is CASSTRNGGYSPLHF.

The chain couples TRBV15 to TRBJ1-4; no clear D gene. The CDR3 has 15 residues. The V gene lost 1 base and the J gene lost 4 bases, with 10 bases spanning the gap. Looked up from germline, CDR1 is LNHNV and CDR2 is YYDKDF (reference sequence). CDR3 in amino acids: CATSRVPEDNEKLFF. CDR3 in DNA: TGTGCCACCAGCAGAGTACCGGAGGATAATGAAAAACTGTTTTTT.

This clonotype was picked up a small number of times. V is TRBV6-5 and J is TRBJ1-2, with TRBD1 matching over 8 bases. This CDR3 spans 14 amino acids. V was pared by 2 bases and J by 4 bases, with 3 bases of the junction left unmatched. Germline V CDR1 and CDR2: MNHEY, SVGAGI. CDR3 nucleotide sequence: TGTGCCAGCAGTTACGTACAGGGGGGCTATGGCTACACCTTC. Amino acid sequence: CASSYVQGGYGYTF.

The rearrangement joins TRBV12-5 to TRBJ2-3; D is ambiguous. The V gene lost 5 bases and the J gene lost 2 bases, with 11 bases spanning the gap. CDR1 and CDR2 (germline): LGHNT, FRNRAP. This CDR3 spans 14 amino acids. In nucleotides, the CDR3 is TGTGCTAGTGGTCTCCCAAGGACCACAGATACGCAGTATTTT. This translates into CASGLPRTTDTQYF.

In its sample, this clonotype was seen a few times. The chain has TRBV28 and TRBJ2-6; D is perhaps TRBD2 (6 bases). The V and J ends lost 7 bases and 0 bases respectively, with 13 bases between them. This CDR3 is built from 16 residues. Germline values: CDR1 MDHEN, CDR2 SYDVKM. CDR3 sequence: CASKEGRVSGANVLTF. The CDR3 coding sequence is TGTGCCAGCAAGGAGGGACGAGTCTCTGGGGCCAACGTCCTGACTTTC. Combining the CDR3 with reference TRBV28 and TRBJ2-6 gives the whole variable domain DVKVTQSSRYLVKRTGEKVFLECVQDMDHENMFWYRQDPGLGLRLIYFSYDVKMKEKGDIPEGYSVSREKKERFSLILESASTNQTSMYLCASKEGRVSGANVLTFGAGSRLTVL.

The table lists this clonotype with a count of one. The chain has TRBV29-1 and TRBJ2-1; TRBD2 aligns across 7 bases. The J call may be faulty, since TRBJ2-7 better matches the DNA end. Germline V gene data show CDR1 as SQVTM and CDR2 as ANQGSEA. The CDR3 loop spans 14 amino acids. In nucleotides, the CDR3 is TGCAGCGTTGAAGGGCTAGCGGATTACAATGAGCAGTACTTC. Protein product: CSVEGLADYNEQYF.

The table lists this clonotype with a count of one. The genes are TRBV19 and TRBJ1-1; the D is unclear. Germline CDR1 is LNHDA and CDR2 is SQIVND (reference sequence). Trimming removed 1 base from V and 4 bases from J, with 7 bases in between. This CDR3 spans 13 amino acids. The CDR3 region has the DNA TGTGCCAGTAGTATAGGTGAAGGCACTGAAGCTTTCTTT. Translation: CASSIGEGTEAFF.

The J gene is TRBJ1-1, the V gene TRBV6-5; a weak D match, TRBD1 (5 bases). Looked up from germline, CDR1 is MNHEY and CDR2 is SVGAGI. CDR3 size: 16 residues. The V end lost 0 bases, the J end lost 3 bases, and 14 bases lay between the germline ends. The CDR3 DNA is TGTGCCAGCAGTTACTCAATCGGGGACGGACACACTGAAGCTTTCTTT. Protein: CASSYSIGDGHTEAFF.

Concerning this clonotype itself: This may be a read error, as it is one base from a much larger clone. The chain joins TRBV24-1 to TRBJ2-1; 12 nucleotides align to TRBD1. From germline, CDR1 is KGHDR and CDR2 SFDVKD. V was clipped by 2 bases and J by 6 bases; unmatched bases: 4. The CDR3 has 16 amino acids. The DNA for the CDR3 is TGTGCCACCAGTGATTATGGGACAGGGGGCTTCAATGAGCAGTTCTTC. Its protein product is CATSDYGTGGFNEQFF.

This clonotype occurred a few times. The rearrangement joins TRBV6-5 to TRBJ1-2; 9 bases align to TRBD1. From germline, CDR1 is MNHEY and CDR2 SVGAGI. The CDR3 runs to 15 residues. J lost 7 bases, V lost 2 bases, and 8 bases had no gene match. Here the CDR3 reads CASSYGGQGVSGYTF. The CDR3 region has the DNA TGTGCCAGCAGTTACGGGGGACAGGGAGTGAGTGGCTACACCTTC.

In this sample, this clonotype turned up a few times. The DNA for the CDR3 is TGTGCCAGCAGCTTAGCGCGGCGGGGGGTTTACAATGAGCAGTTCTTC. This encodes CASSLARRGVYNEQFF. This chain links TRBV11-1 with TRBJ2-1, with 8 positions matching TRBD2. V was clipped by 0 bases and J by 4 bases; unmatched bases: 5. Germline V gene data show CDR1 as SGHAT and CDR2 as FQDESV (reference sequence). CDR3 size: 16 residues.

The rearrangement joins TRBV10-3 to TRBJ1-2; perhaps TRBD1 as D (5 bases). The CDR3 length is 13 residues. Trimming pared 7 bases from V and 5 bases from J, leaving 14 bases between. Germline V gene data show CDR1 as ENHRY and CDR2 as SYGVKD. The CDR3 spells CAIKTTDFYGYTF. In DNA form, the CDR3 reads TGTGCCATCAAGACGACAGACTTTTATGGCTACACCTTC.

The chain links TRBV20-1 to TRBJ2-5; 9 positions agree with TRBD2. The J call may be wrong; the DNA end is better matched by TRBJ2-7. Germline-derived CDR1 and CDR2 are DFQATT and SNEGSKA (reference sequence). This CDR3 is 14 amino acids long. CDR3 sequence: CSARDLEAGGEQYF. The CDR3, as DNA: TGCAGTGCTAGAGATCTTGAAGCGGGGGGCGAGCAGTACTTC.

This chain joins TRBV18 and TRBJ2-1; D could derive from TRBD1 or TRBD2 (5 bases each). CDR1 KGHSH and CDR2 LQKENI come from the germline V gene. V was clipped by 3 bases and J by 5 bases, with 8 bases between them. There are 13 residues in the CDR3. In DNA form, the CDR3 reads TGTGCCAGCTCACCGGGGACCAACAATGAGCAGTTCTTC. This gives the protein CASSPGTNNEQFF.

The chain couples TRBV2 to TRBJ2-1, with 9 bases lining up with TRBD1. CDR3 length: 14 amino acids. Trimming removed 7 bases from V and 6 bases from J; junction bases left unmatched: 7. From germline, CDR1 is SNHLY and CDR2 FYNNEI. The CDR3 DNA reads TGTGCCAGCACCGAGAGGACAGGGGTCAATGAGCAGTTCTTC. It yields the protein CASTERTGVNEQFF.

This clonotype turned up a few times. The genes are TRBV4-3 and TRBJ1-4; D might be TRBD1 (6 bases). The length of the CDR3 is 16 residues. CDR1 and CDR2 (germline): LGHNA, YSLEER. Trimming left V 4 bases short and J 6 bases short, with 18 bases between. The CDR3 coding sequence is TGCGCCAGCAGCCCATACCGGTGGGCAGGGGATGAAAAACTGTTTTTT. The encoded protein is CASSPYRWAGDEKLFF.

The chain combines TRBV18 with TRBJ2-5; 12 nucleotides match TRBD2. The DNA matches TRBJ2-7 better at its end, which makes the J call doubtful. CDR1 is KGHSH, CDR2 LQKENI, per germline. This CDR3 is built from 16 residues. CDR3 DNA sequence: TGTGCCAGCTCACCAGCGACTAGCGGGGGTGCGGGCGAGCAGTACTTC. This translates into CASSPATSGGAGEQYF.

This clonotype has just one count. The genes are TRBV29-1 and TRBJ1-1; tentatively, D is TRBD1 (6 bases). Trimming left V 6 bases short and J 5 bases short, with 19 bases between. CDR3 length equals 14 residues. Germline V gives CDR1 SQVTM, CDR2 ANQGSEA. CDR3 amino acids: CSVVTQGIGTEAFF. Written as DNA, the CDR3 is TGCAGCGTAGTTACACAGGGAATTGGGACTGAAGCTTTCTTT.

This clonotype was seen more than once but under ten times. The genes are TRBV6-2 or TRBV6-3 and TRBJ2-4, with 12 bases aligning to TRBD1. Near its end, the DNA agrees better with TRBJ2-7, so the J call may be wrong. There are 14 residues in the CDR3. Germline V gene data show CDR1 as MNHEY and CDR2 as SVGEGT. CDR3 protein: CASDRGTGGDEQYF. CDR3 DNA sequence: TGTGCCAGCGATCGGGGGACAGGGGGCGACGAGCAGTACTTC.

On this clonotype itself: The germline gene is not matched at one end of the junction; a read error may be the cause. The genes are TRBV20-1 and TRBJ1-4, with 9 positions matching TRBD1. CDR1 and CDR2 from the germline V gene are DFQATT and SNEGSKA (reference sequence). The CDR3 is 12 residues long. CDR3 DNA sequence: TGTAGTGCTGGACAGGGGACAGAAAAACTGTTTTTT. This encodes CSAGQGTEKLFF.